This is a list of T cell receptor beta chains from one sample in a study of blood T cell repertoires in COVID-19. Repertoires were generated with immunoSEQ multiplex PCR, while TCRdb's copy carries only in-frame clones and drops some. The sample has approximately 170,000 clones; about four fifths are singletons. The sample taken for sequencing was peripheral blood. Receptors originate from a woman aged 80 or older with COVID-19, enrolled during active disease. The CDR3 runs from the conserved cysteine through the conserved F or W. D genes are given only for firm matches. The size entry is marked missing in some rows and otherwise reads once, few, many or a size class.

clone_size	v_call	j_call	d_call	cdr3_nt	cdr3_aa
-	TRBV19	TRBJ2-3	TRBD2	TGTGCCAGTAGACTAGCGGGAGCCGGGGATACGCAGTATTTT	CASRLAGAGDTQYF
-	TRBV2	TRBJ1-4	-	TGTGCCAGCAGTGAAGGGGGCCTCGGTGGAAAACTGTTTTTT	CASSEGGLGGKLFF
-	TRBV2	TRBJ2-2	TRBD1	TGTGCCAGCAGTAGACAGGGTTGGGCCGGGGAGCTGTTTTTT	CASSRQGWAGELFF
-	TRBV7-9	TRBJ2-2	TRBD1	TGTGCCAGCAGCTACAGGACAGGGGGAAAAACCGGGGAGCTGTTTTTT	CASSYRTGGKTGELFF
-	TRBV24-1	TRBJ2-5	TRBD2	TGTGCCACCAGTGATTCAATAGCGGGGGTCGTGCCTGAGACCCAGTACTTC	CATSDSIAGVVPETQYF
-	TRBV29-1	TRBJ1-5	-	TGCAGCGTCTTATCAGCCGCGGGTCAGCCCCAGCATTTT	CSVLSAAGQPQHF
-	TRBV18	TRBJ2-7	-	TGTGCCAGCTCACCCACAAACGACGAGCAGTACTTC	CASSPTNDEQYF
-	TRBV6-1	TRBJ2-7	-	TGTGCCAGCAGTGAACATGTTCCCCGGTGGAGCGGGCCTACTAGCTCCTACGAGCAGTACTTC	CASSEHVPRWSGPTSSYEQYF
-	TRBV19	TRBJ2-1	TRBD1	TGTGCCAGCCAGGACCGCAGGGGGCAGAATGAGCAGTTCTTC	CASQDRRGQNEQFF
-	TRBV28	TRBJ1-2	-	TGTGCCAGCAGTTTAGGTCAGGGGTTGGATGGCTACACCTTC	CASSLGQGLDGYTF
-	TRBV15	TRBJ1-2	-	TGTGCCACCAGCAGAGATCGGGGTCTAAACTATGGCTACACCTTC	CATSRDRGLNYGYTF
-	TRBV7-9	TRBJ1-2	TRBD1	TGTGCCAGCAGCATGGGACAGGGAGGTGGCTACACCTTC	CASSMGQGGGYTF
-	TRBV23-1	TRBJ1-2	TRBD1	TGCGCCAGCAGTCAACCCGCCGGGGGAGACAGGGACCTCTATGGCTACACCTTC	CASSQPAGGDRDLYGYTF
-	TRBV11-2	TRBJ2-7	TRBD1	TGTGCCAGCAGCTTAGGTCCCGACAGGGGTTACGAGCAGTACTTC	CASSLGPDRGYEQYF
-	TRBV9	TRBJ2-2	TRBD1	TGTGCCAGCAGCGCCCGGACAGGGCACACCGGGGAGCTGTTTTTT	CASSARTGHTGELFF
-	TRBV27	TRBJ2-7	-	TGTGCCAGCAGATCTCTGGGTGGTCTAGTTACCGAGCAGTACTTC	CASRSLGGLVTEQYF
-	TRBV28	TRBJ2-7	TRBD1	TGTGCCAGCAGTGGGGGGACAGGACACTACGAGCAGTACTTC	CASSGGTGHYEQYF
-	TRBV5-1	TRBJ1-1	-	TGCGCCAGCAGCTTGGCGGTTACGAACACTGAAGCTTTCTTT	CASSLAVTNTEAFF
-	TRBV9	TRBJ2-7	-	TGTGCCAGCAGCGTAGGGGGCCTTCCTTCCTACGAGCAGTACTTC	CASSVGGLPSYEQYF
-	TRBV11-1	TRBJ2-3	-	TGTGCCAGCAGCAGGCGGCGGGACGTAAGCACAGATACGCAGTATTTT	CASSRRRDVSTDTQYF
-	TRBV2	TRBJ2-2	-	TGTGCCAGCAGTGAAGCACCCTTTGACAGGATTATAGGGGAGCTGTTTTTT	CASSEAPFDRIIGELFF
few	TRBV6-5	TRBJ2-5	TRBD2	TGTGCCAGCAGTCGGACTAGAAAAGAGACCCAGTACTTC	CASSRTRKETQYF
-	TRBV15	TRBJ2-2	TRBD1	TGTGCCACCAGCAGAGATTTCGGCAGGGGGCGCACCGGGGAGCTGTTTTTT	CATSRDFGRGRTGELFF
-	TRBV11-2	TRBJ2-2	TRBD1	TGTGCCAGCAGCACCTGGACAGGGGGTGAGACCGGGGAGCTGTTTTTT	CASSTWTGGETGELFF
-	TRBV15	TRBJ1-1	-	TGTGCCACCAGCAGAGAGAGAGGAAGGAACACTGAAGCTTTCTTT	CATSRERGRNTEAFF
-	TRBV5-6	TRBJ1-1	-	TGTGCCAGCAGCTTGGAGAGGGGGATCGGTGTTTTCTTT	CASSLERGIGVFF
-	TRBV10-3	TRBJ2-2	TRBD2	TGTGCCACCGCCCTAGCGGGGTCGAACACCGGGGAGCTGTTTTTT	CATALAGSNTGELFF
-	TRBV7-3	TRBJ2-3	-	TGTGCCAGCAGCTTAACTTTGGGAGAAACAGATACGCAGTATTTT	CASSLTLGETDTQYF
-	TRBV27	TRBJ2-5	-	TGTGCCAGCAGTCTACACCAGGGATCCGACGAGACCCAGTACTTC	CASSLHQGSDETQYF
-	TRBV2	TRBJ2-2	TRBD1	TGTGCCAGCAGTGCGTTCAGGGGGTCCGGGGAGCTGTTTTTT	CASSAFRGSGELFF
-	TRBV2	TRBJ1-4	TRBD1	TGTGCCAGCAGTGATCATTTCGGGACAGCCGTATTTTTT	CASSDHFGTAVFF
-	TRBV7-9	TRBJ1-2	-	TGTGCCAGCAGCCCCACTAACTATGGCTACACCTTC	CASSPTNYGYTF
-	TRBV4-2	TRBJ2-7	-	TGTGCCAGCAGCCAAGATGGGCACGAGCAGTACTTC	CASSQDGHEQYF
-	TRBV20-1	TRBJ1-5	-	TGCAGTGCTAGTGGTAGCTCCAGCAATCAGCCCCAGCATTTT	CSASGSSSNQPQHF
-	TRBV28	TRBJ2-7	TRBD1	TGTGCCAGCAGGGGGACAGGGGGCTACGAGCAGTACTTC	CASRGTGGYEQYF
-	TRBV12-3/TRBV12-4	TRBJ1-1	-	TGTGCCAGTACAGGGTGGACTGAAGCTTTCTTT	CASTGWTEAFF
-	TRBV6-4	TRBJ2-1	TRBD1	TGTGCCAGCAGTCGGACAGGGTACAATGAGCAGTTCTTC	CASSRTGYNEQFF
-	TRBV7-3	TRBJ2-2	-	TGTGCCAGCAGCCACATGCCCGGGGAGCTGTTTTTT	CASSHMPGELFF
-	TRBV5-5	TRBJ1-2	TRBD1	TGTGCCAGCAGCCATGCTGGACAGGGAGGCGATGGCTACACCTTC	CASSHAGQGGDGYTF
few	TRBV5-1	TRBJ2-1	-	TGCGCCAGCAGGCGGTACAATGAGCAGTTCTTC	CASRRYNEQFF
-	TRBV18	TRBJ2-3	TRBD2	TGTGCCAGCTCACCACCGACCGGGAGGGCCGAAGGTACGCAGTATTTT	CASSPPTGRAEGTQYF
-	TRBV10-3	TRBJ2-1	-	TGTGCCATCAGTGAGGGGCAGGGTTCCTACAATGAGCAGTTCTTC	CAISEGQGSYNEQFF
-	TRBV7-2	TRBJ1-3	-	TGTGCCAGCAGCCCCACTCCGGGGACAACTGGAAACACCATATATTTT	CASSPTPGTTGNTIYF
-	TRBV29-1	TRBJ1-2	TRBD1	TGCAGCGTAGGGACAGGGGGCGTGGCTGGCTACACCTTC	CSVGTGGVAGYTF
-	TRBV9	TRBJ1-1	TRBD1	TGTGCCAGCAGCAAGCGGGACAGGGAACCGAACACTGAAGCTTTCTTT	CASSKRDREPNTEAFF
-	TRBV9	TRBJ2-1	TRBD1	TGTGCCAGCACCCTGGACAGGGGTAGGTTAGATGAGCAGTTCTTC	CASTLDRGRLDEQFF
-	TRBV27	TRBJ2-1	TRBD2	TGTGCCAGCAGCGCAGCGGGAGGGCGTGGTGAGCAGTTCTTC	CASSAAGGRGEQFF
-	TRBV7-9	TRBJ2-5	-	TGTGCCAGCAGCTCCCCCGGGGTAGGGTCCCAAGAGACCCAGTACTTC	CASSSPGVGSQETQYF
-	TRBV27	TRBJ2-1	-	TGTGCCAGCAGTTCAGGTCTCTTCCGCTACAATGAGCAGTTCTTC	CASSSGLFRYNEQFF
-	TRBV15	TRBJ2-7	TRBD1	TGTGCCACCAGCAGAGATCGACAGGGGGGATACGAGCAGTACTTC	CATSRDRQGGYEQYF
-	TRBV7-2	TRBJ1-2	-	TGTGCCAGCAGCTTAGTAGGTCTCGGGGGAATCTATGGCTACACCTTC	CASSLVGLGGIYGYTF
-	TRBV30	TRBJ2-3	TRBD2	TGTGCCTGGAGTGTGCTAGCGGGAGCAACAGATACGCAGTATTTT	CAWSVLAGATDTQYF
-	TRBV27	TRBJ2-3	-	TGTGCCAGCAGTTTAGTGAGGGTCTCAGATACGCAGTATTTT	CASSLVRVSDTQYF
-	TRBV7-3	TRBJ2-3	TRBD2	TGTGCCAGCAGTCCCCTCCTGGCGGGAGGCACAGATACGCAGTATTTT	CASSPLLAGGTDTQYF
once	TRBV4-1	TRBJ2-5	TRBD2	TGCGCCAGCAGCGGCGAAATATTCCCGGGGGGGTGCCAAGAGACCCAGTACTTC	CASSGEIFPGGCQETQYF
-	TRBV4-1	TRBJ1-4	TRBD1	TGCGCCAGCAGTAAGCCGGGACAGGGACAAGAAAAACTGTTTTTT	CASSKPGQGQEKLFF
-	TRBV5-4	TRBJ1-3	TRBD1	TGTGCCAGCAGCCGGACAGGGGCTGGAAACACCATATATTTT	CASSRTGAGNTIYF
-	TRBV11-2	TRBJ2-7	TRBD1	TGTGCCAGCAGCGACAGGGGGAGAGCCTACGAGCAGTACTTC	CASSDRGRAYEQYF
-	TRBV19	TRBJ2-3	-	TGTGCCAGTATGTATGGCAGTACAGATACGCAGTATTTT	CASMYGSTDTQYF
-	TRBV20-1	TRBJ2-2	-	TGCAGTGCCGACGACTCCGCAAAGCTGTTTTTT	CSADDSAKLFF